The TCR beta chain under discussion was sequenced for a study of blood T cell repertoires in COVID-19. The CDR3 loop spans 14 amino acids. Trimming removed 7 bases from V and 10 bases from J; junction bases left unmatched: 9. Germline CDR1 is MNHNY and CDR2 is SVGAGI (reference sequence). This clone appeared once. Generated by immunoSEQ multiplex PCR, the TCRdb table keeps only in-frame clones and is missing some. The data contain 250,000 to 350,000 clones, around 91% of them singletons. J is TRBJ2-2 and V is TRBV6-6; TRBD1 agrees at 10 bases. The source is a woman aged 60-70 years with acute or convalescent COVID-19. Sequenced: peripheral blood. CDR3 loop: CASKRQGAFEELFF. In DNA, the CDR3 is TGTGCCAGCAAAAGACAGGGGGCCTTCGAGGAGCTGTTTTTT.